This TCR beta chain derives from a study of type 1 and type 2 diabetes patients. Turning to the study itself: Donors were type 1 diabetes, type 2 diabetes, or nondiabetic controls.

Germline CDR1 and CDR2: DFQATT and SNEGSKA (reference sequence). The CDR3 loop spans 13 amino acids. The V and J ends lost 3 bases and 5 bases respectively, with 13 bases between them. PCR was run on genomic DNA. A primer set of 30 forward and 13 reverse primers amplified the CDR3. TCRdb re-derived calls from the multiplex PCR reads in MiXCR, one entry per CDR3 protein. Here the sample spans 250,000 or so distinct CDR3 sequences, roughly 44% being singletons. The specimen sequenced was peripheral blood mononuclear cells (PBMCs). This clonotype originated in a man younger than 35 with type 2 diabetes. V is TRBV20-1 and J is TRBJ2-5, with D possibly matching TRBD1 (5 bases). The CDR3 spells CSASQGLLETQYF. Here the CDR3 DNA reads TGCAGTGCTAGCCAGGGTCTCCTGGAGACCCAGTACTTC.